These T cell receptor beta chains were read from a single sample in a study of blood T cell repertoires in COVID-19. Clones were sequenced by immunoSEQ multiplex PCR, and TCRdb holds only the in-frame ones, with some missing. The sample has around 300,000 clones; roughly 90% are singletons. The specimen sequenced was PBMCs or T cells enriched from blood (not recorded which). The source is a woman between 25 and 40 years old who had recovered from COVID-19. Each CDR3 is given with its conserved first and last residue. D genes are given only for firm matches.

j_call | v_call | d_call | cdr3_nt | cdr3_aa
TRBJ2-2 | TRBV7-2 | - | TGTGCCAGCAGCGGGAGGGGGTTCCGGGACGATATACGGTCCGGGGAGCTGTTTTTT | CASSGRGFRDDIRSGELFF
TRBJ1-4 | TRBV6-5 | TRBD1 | TGTGCCAGCAGCAGGGGGGCCGTAGGTGAAAAACTGTTTTTT | CASSRGAVGEKLFF
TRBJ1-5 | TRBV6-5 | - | TGTGCCAGCAGTTCCGGGGAGGGCTATCAGCCCCAGCATTTT | CASSSGEGYQPQHF
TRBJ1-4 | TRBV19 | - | TGTGCCAGTAGTATAGGACAGATAAATGAAAAACTGTTTTTT | CASSIGQINEKLFF
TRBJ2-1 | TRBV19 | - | TGTGCCAGTAGAGGTGACTTGGAGCAGTTCTTC | CASRGDLEQFF
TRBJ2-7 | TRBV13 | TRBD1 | TGTGCCAGCAGCTTAGGAGACAGGGACAACGAGCAGTACTTC | CASSLGDRDNEQYF
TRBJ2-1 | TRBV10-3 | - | TGTGCCATCAGAACGACAGAATACAATGAGCAGTTCTTC | CAIRTTEYNEQFF
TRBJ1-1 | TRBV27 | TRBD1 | TGTGCCAGCAGTTTAACTGGACAGGGGGCGGCTTTCTTT | CASSLTGQGAAFF
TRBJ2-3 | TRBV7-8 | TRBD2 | TGTGCCAGCAGCTTAGTTTCTGGGACTAGCGGCACAGATACGCAGTATTTT | CASSLVSGTSGTDTQYF
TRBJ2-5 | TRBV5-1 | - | TGCGCCAGCAGCTTGCCAGCGGAACCCCAAGAGACCCAGTACTTC | CASSLPAEPQETQYF